This T cell receptor beta chain stems from a study of blood T cells in healthy people across ages. General study results and limits: Unsorted PBMC input precluded a conclusive naive versus antigen-experienced comparison.

Trimming took off 5 bases at V and 1 base at J, with 8 bases between the two ends. The CDR3 is made up of 13 amino acids. Germline loops: CDR1 SEHNR, CDR2 FQNEAQ (reference sequence). Combining a sample-barcoded 5' primer with a J-beta primer mix, a second PCR ran for roughly 7 to 11 cycles. Tags on each cDNA molecule came from a template-switch adaptor with 12 random nucleotides. TCRdb re-called the 5' RACE reads with MiXCR, one entry per CDR3 protein. The profile shows approximately 1.5 million distinct CDR3 sequences, under 55% of them singletons. As for this clonotype: Its antigen is undetermined.

This TCR was sampled from a woman under 30 in good health. This rearrangement joins TRBV7-9 to TRBJ1-1, with D unclear. Sequenced material: blood. CDR3 sequence (DNA): TGTGCCAGCAGCGAAAACACGAACACTGAAGCTTTCTTT. It specifies CASSENTNTEAFF.